A single sample gave rise to the 11 T cell receptor beta chains below, sequenced in a study of T cells after yellow fever vaccination. TCRdb passed the 5' RACE reads through MiXCR, listing each CDR3 protein once. The sample carries 250,000 or so distinct CDR3 sequences, 3.6% recorded once. Specimen: PBMCs, collected 15 days after the yellow fever booster vaccination. The source is a man between 18 and 35 years old who received the YFV17D yellow fever vaccine.

Only a few counts were recorded for this clonotype. The V call is TRBV4-1, the J call TRBJ1-2, with D possibly TRBD1 on 5 matching bases. V was cut by 5 bases and J by 0 bases, with 22 bases left in between. The CDR3 is made up of 18 amino acids. Germline V lookup: CDR1 MGHRA, CDR2 YSYEKL. The CDR3 here is CASSVGEEPSGANYGYTF. As DNA, the CDR3 is TGCGCCAGCAGCGTGGGGGAGGAGCCCAGTGGAGCTAACTATGGCTACACCTTC.

This clonotype was counted many times. The V call is TRBV7-9, the J call TRBJ2-1; 10 bases align to TRBD2. Germline CDR1 SEHNR, CDR2 FQNEAQ (reference sequence). The CDR3 is 16 residues long. J was trimmed by 8 bases and V by 4 bases; bases with no gene match: 11. The CDR3 nucleotides read TGTGCCAGCAGCTCCTCACTAGCGGGGATCAGTGATGAGCAGTTCTTC. Translated, it gives CASSSSLAGISDEQFF.

The sample holds many counts of this clonotype. The rearrangement uses TRBV4-1 and TRBJ1-5, with unresolved D. This CDR3 spans 14 amino acids. Germline CDR1 is MGHRA and CDR2 is YSYEKL. The V gene lost 1 base and the J gene lost 7 bases, with 11 bases spanning the gap. The CDR3 loop reads CASSQGGSTQPQHF. The CDR3 coding sequence is TGCGCCAGCAGCCAAGGAGGTAGCACGCAGCCCCAGCATTTT.

This clonotype has ten or more counts. CDR3 DNA sequence: TGCAGTGCTAGCCGGGGCGAGGTCTCTGGGGCCAACGTCCTGACTTTC. Amino acid sequence: CSASRGEVSGANVLTF. This rearrangement joins TRBV20-1 to TRBJ2-6; either TRBD1 or TRBD2 may supply D (5 bases each). The CDR3 has 16 amino acids. In germline, CDR1 is DFQATT, CDR2 SNEGSKA (reference sequence). V lost 3 bases and J 0 bases, leaving 12 bases between the germline ends.

Comments on this clonotype: A much larger clonotype is one base distant, so this may be a read error. The gene calls are TRBV29-1 and TRBJ2-3; no clear D. Between the trimmed V and J ends, which lost 3 bases and 10 bases, there was a span of 8 bases. The V gene's germline CDR1 is SQVTM and CDR2 ANQGSEA. This CDR3 region has 10 residues. CDR3 DNA: TGCAGCGTTGACACCTCTTCGCAGTATTTT. Its protein is CSVDTSSQYF.

At least ten counts were recorded for this clonotype. V and J are TRBV20-1 and TRBJ1-6; D is unresolved. The ends were cut back, 0 bases at V and 10 bases at J, with 13 bases in the middle. This CDR3 spans 14 amino acids. Germline-derived CDR1 and CDR2 are DFQATT and SNEGSKA (reference sequence). The CDR3 region has the DNA TGCAGTGCTAGAGATAGAGACGGGGTCTCACCCCTCCACTTT. Translated: CSARDRDGVSPLHF.

This clonotype was seen repeatedly, ten times or more. J is TRBJ2-5 and V is TRBV5-1, with a tentative D call TRBD1 (6 bases). The CDR3 is made up of 12 amino acids. V lost 4 bases to trimming and J lost 9 bases, with 13 bases between them. Germline V CDR1 and CDR2: SGHRS, YFSETQ. The CDR3 here is CASSGLTGSQYF. The CDR3 DNA follows: TGCGCCAGCAGCGGGTTAACAGGGTCCCAGTACTTC.

Ten or more counts support this clonotype. The gene calls are TRBV29-1 and TRBJ1-1, with no clear D. Germline V gene lookup returns CDR1 SQVTM and CDR2 ANQGSEA. This CDR3 comprises 12 residues. The V and J ends lost 2 bases and 4 bases respectively, with 8 bases between them. In DNA, the CDR3 is TGCAGCGTTGAAAGGTGGGGCACTGAAGCTTTCTTT. Amino acids: CSVERWGTEAFF.

This clonotype was seen ten or more times. Here the CDR3 reads CASSSRGQVYEQYV. CDR3 sequence (DNA): TGTGCCAGCAGTTCCAGGGGGCAGGTTTACGAGCAGTACGTC. The rearrangement uses TRBV28 and TRBJ2-7, with TRBD1 matching 8 bases. V dropped 4 bases and J dropped 4; count of bases not matched to a gene: 6. The germline CDR1 and CDR2 sequences are MDHEN and SYDVKM. There are 14 residues in the CDR3.

This clonotype has a count of ten or more. The chain uses TRBV20-1 and TRBJ2-1; TRBD1 aligns across 7 bases. V lost 4 bases to trimming and J lost 3 bases; unmatched junction nucleotides: 3. In germline, CDR1 is DFQATT, CDR2 SNEGSKA (reference sequence). CDR3 length: 13 residues. The CDR3 DNA is TGCAGTGCTACTCGGACAGGCTACAATGAGCAGTTCTTC. It is translated as CSATRTGYNEQFF.

This clonotype was seen repeatedly, ten times or more. The CDR3 region is CSVVLTVPWKNQPQHF. The CDR3 DNA reads as TGCAGCGTTGTCCTGACAGTGCCCTGGAAAAATCAGCCCCAGCATTTT. The chain carries TRBV29-1 and TRBJ1-5; D is perhaps TRBD1 (5 bases). The V end lost 4 bases, the J end lost 4 bases, and 20 bases lay between the germline ends. The CDR3 is 16 amino acids. Germline loops: CDR1 SQVTM, CDR2 ANQGSEA.